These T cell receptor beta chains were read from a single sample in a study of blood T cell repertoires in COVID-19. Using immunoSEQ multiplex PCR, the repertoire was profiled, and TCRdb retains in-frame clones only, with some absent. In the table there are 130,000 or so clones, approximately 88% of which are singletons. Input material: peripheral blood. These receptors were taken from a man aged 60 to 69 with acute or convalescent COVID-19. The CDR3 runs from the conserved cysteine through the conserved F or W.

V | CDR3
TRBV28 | CASSQVDLYGYTF
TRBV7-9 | CASSPSGEPGQPQHF
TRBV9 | CASSVGTEETQYF
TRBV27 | CASSLEGLAGGITQYF
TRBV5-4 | CASSLYRDSYEQYF
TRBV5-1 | CASSLAVNTGELFF
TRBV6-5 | CASTFSGGRDGYTF
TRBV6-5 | CASSTDRPYGYTF
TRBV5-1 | CASSQGQGEGGELFF
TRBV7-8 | CASSYGLSTDTQYF
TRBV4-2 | CASSQDRRGTGPSGANVLTF
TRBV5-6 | CATNIIAGSEGYTF
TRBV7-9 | CASSHDRVYEQYF
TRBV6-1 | CASSEDRVRTEAFF
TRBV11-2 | CASSLGSQGARETQYF
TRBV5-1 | CASRTGDFNEQFF
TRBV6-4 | CASSDSSRGYGYTF
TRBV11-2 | CASSEAGGPSVNTQYF
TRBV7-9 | CASSLGGNSNQPQHF
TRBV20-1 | CSASRQGGNEPQHF
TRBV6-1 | CASSEQGGISNQPQHF
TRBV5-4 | CASSGSFGGSYGYTF
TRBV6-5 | CASMRVGAEAFF
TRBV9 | CASSVGWRHEQYF
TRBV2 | CASSGTGGPNSPLHF
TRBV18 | CASSPSEDYGYTF
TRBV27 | CASSPRQGSVEKLFF
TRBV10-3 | CATGQGFYEQYF
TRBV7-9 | CASSPDIKGYF
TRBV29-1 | CSVGSGSTWDEQFF
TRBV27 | CASSPGITNTGELFF
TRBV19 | CASSIGGRSSDEQFF
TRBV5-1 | CASSWGQGGYEQYF
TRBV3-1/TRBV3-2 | CASSHVSSYEQYF
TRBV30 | CAWSAGRGLALPGGEQFF
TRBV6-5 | CASRPPGLGGKQYF
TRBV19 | CASTDNHQPQHF
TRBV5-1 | CASSLVGTGTDTQYF
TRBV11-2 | CASSLDWDSSYEQYF
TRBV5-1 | CASSLGTGSSYGYTF
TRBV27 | CASSPTTSGYEQYF
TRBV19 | CASSIGGQGMYEQYF
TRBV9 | CASSVGTGGPYEQYF
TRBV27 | CASSPRGTPSSGQYF
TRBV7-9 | CASSLGPGRYEQYF
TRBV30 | CAWSGVSGSFHEQYF
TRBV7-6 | CASSLVAGGDEYNEQFF
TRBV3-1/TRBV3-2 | CASSRGGNTGELFF
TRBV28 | CASSLVQMNTEAFF
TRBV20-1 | CSASLGVENQPQHF